This passage covers 27 T cell receptor beta chains from one sample sequenced in a study of CD8 T cells in Susac syndrome. The RNA, about 0.45 to 1 ug, was put through reverse transcription using random hexamers. MiXCR was run by TCRdb on the immunoSEQ multiplex PCR reads, yielding one entry per CDR3 protein. The sample records 170,000 or so distinct CDR3 sequences, 85% to 95% being singletons. The sample was CD4+ T cells from PBMCs. The receptors derive from a human donor with Susac syndrome.

V gene TRBV18 combines with J gene TRBJ2-6; D gene unclear. Germline V CDR1 and CDR2: KGHSH, LQKENI. Deletions cut 0 bases from V and 0 bases from J, with 3 bases between. The CDR3 covers 15 residues. CDR3 sequence: CASSPPNSGANVLTF. The CDR3 DNA reads TGTGCCAGCTCACCACCTAACTCTGGGGCCAACGTCCTGACTTTC.

The chain employs TRBV12-3 or TRBV12-4 and TRBJ2-3; 11 bases line up with TRBD1. This CDR3 contains 15 residues. V was clipped by 5 bases and J by 4 bases; unmatched bases: 5. The CDR3 here is CASSVGQGAADTQYF. The DNA of the CDR3 is TGTGCCAGCAGTGTCGGACAGGGGGCGGCAGATACGCAGTATTTT.

The V and J genes are TRBV2 and TRBJ2-5; 7 bases match TRBD2. Trimming cost V 5 bases and J 3 bases; bases outside gene matches: 9. The CDR3 consists of 15 residues. Germline V lookup: CDR1 SNHLY, CDR2 FYNNEI. The CDR3, as DNA: TGTGCCAGCAGTTCCTTCTTGGGGGGGGAAGAGACCCAGTACTTC. It translates to CASSSFLGGEETQYF.

V gene TRBV29-1 combines with J gene TRBJ2-3; 10 nucleotides align to TRBD2. The germline gives CDR1 SQVTM, CDR2 ANQGSEA. The J segment lost 1 base and the V segment lost 7 bases, leaving 5 bases of the junction unmatched. CDR3 length: 14 residues. In DNA, the CDR3 is TGCAGCGCGGGACTAGCGAGGGGCACAGATACGCAGTATTTT. This encodes CSAGLARGTDTQYF.

The gene calls are TRBV7-2 and TRBJ2-5; 11 nucleotides align to TRBD2. V shed 4 bases and J 5 bases; nucleotides not matched to a gene: 3. Germline V gives CDR1 SGHTA, CDR2 FQGNSA. The CDR3 consists of 14 residues. The CDR3: CASSSSGGSETQYF. In DNA form, the CDR3 reads TGTGCCAGCAGCTCTAGCGGGGGGTCGGAGACCCAGTACTTC. The complete variable domain, with remaining parts taken from reference TRBV7-2 and TRBJ2-5, reads GAGVSQSPSNKVTEKGKDVELRCDPISGHTALYWYRQSLGQGLEFLIYFQGNSAPDKSGLPSDRFSAERTGGSVSTLTIQRTQQEDSAVYLCASSSSGGSETQYFGPGTRLLVL.

This chain joins TRBV6-5 and TRBJ1-6; D perhaps matches TRBD1 (6 bases). Trimming took 7 bases from V and 10 from J, leaving 17 bases between them. The CDR3 runs to 14 residues. CDR1 is MNHEY and CDR2 is SVGAGI in the germline V gene. The CDR3 region has the DNA TGTGCCAGCACCAACGGGGGGGCATTATCACCCCTCCACTTT. Amino acid sequence: CASTNGGALSPLHF.

This clonotype was recorded once. CDR3 in DNA: TGCGCCAGCAGCCAAGACCTACAGGGGGCTAAGGGCAATCAGCCCCAGCATTTT. This gives the protein CASSQDLQGAKGNQPQHF. This sequence joins TRBV4-3 and TRBJ1-5, with 9 bases lining up with TRBD1. The CDR3 has 18 amino acids. V shed 0 bases, J shed 2 bases, and the junction held 8 bases outside the gene matches. Germline V gene data show CDR1 as LGHNA and CDR2 as YSLEER.

V and J are TRBV18 and TRBJ2-2; no definite D call. CDR1 and CDR2 from the germline V gene are KGHSH and LQKENI. V lost 5 bases, J lost 7 bases, and 14 bases lay in between. The CDR3 is 14 residues long. The CDR3 DNA follows: TGTGCCAGCTCAGCGAGAACATACGGCGGGGAGCTGTTTTTT. The encoded protein is CASSARTYGGELFF.

This sequence joins TRBV29-1 and TRBJ2-2; a possible D gene is TRBD1 (6 bases). Germline-derived CDR1 and CDR2 are SQVTM and ANQGSEA. This CDR3 region has 13 residues. The V end lost 6 bases, the J end lost 8 bases, and 16 bases lay between the germline ends. In nucleotides, the CDR3 is TGCAGCGTATACAGGGATTCTGGTGGGGAGCTGTTTTTT. Amino acids: CSVYRDSGGELFF.

The chain carries TRBV20-1 and TRBJ1-1; the match to TRBD1 covers 9 bases. This CDR3 contains 15 residues. In germline, CDR1 is DFQATT, CDR2 SNEGSKA (reference sequence). V lost 6 bases, J lost 4 bases, and 12 bases stayed unmatched. The CDR3 DNA sequence: TGCAGTGCCGCACAGGGGGCAAGGGGACTCACTGAAGCTTTCTTT. Amino acids: CSAAQGARGLTEAFF.

V and J are TRBV2 and TRBJ2-5, with unresolved D. The CDR3 is 12 residues long. The germline V gene has CDR1 SNHLY and CDR2 FYNNEI. V shed 6 bases and J shed 1 base, with 6 bases lying between them. CDR3 amino acids: CASSTSQETQYF. CDR3 coding DNA: TGTGCCAGCAGCACGAGCCAAGAGACCCAGTACTTC.

V usage is TRBV30 and J usage is TRBJ1-1; D is perhaps TRBD1 (6 bases). The CDR3 consists of 15 residues. Per the germline V gene, CDR1 is GTSNPN and CDR2 is SVGIG (reference sequence). The V and J ends lost 0 bases and 10 bases respectively, with 21 bases between them. The CDR3 bases are TGTGCCTGGAGTGTATCGACGTACAGGGTACCTGGAGCTTTCTTT. Translating gives CAWSVSTYRVPGAFF.

The chain combines TRBV20-1 with TRBJ2-1; the match to TRBD2 covers 10 bases. The CDR3 is 15 amino acids. CDR1 is DFQATT and CDR2 is SNEGSKA in the germline V gene (reference sequence). J lost 10 bases, V lost 3 bases, and 12 bases had no gene match. CDR3 bases: TGCAGTGCTAGTGTGGCTAGCGGGGGTGTGTTCGAGCAGTTCTTC. Translated, it gives CSASVASGGVFEQFF.

This clonotype has just a few counts. The V and J genes are TRBV18 and TRBJ2-5; no reliable D call. This CDR3 is built from 11 residues. The germline V gene has CDR1 KGHSH and CDR2 LQKENI. The V end lost 8 bases, the J end lost 2 bases, and 6 bases lay between the germline ends. In DNA form, the CDR3 reads TGTGCCAGCAGCCAACAAGAGACCCAGTACTTC. Translating gives CASSQQETQYF.

The chain combines TRBV5-1 with TRBJ1-6; 7 bases agree with TRBD1. The CDR3 totals 15 residues. Germline V gene lookup returns CDR1 SGHRS and CDR2 YFSETQ. V lost 0 bases to trimming and J lost 8 bases; unmatched junction nucleotides: 5. CDR3 amino acids: CASSLEGARDSPLHF. The DNA for the CDR3 is TGCGCCAGCAGCTTGGAGGGGGCCAGGGATTCACCCCTCCACTTT.

The rearrangement joins TRBV12-5 to TRBJ2-6; tentative D call: TRBD1 (6 bases). CDR3 length: 19 residues. The germline gives CDR1 LGHNT, CDR2 FRNRAP. The V and J ends lost 2 bases and 0 bases respectively, with 17 bases between them. CDR3 nucleotide sequence: TGTGCTAGTGGTTTGTTCAGCCGGGACACCAACTCTGGGGCCAACGTCCTGACTTTC. Protein sequence: CASGLFSRDTNSGANVLTF.

V gene TRBV6-5 combines with J gene TRBJ1-3; D is unresolved. In germline, CDR1 is MNHEY, CDR2 SVGAGI. CDR3 size: 14 residues. Trimming removed 6 bases at V and 2 bases at J, with 11 bases between. The CDR3 sequence is CASRSGRAGNTIYF. CDR3 bases: TGTGCCAGCAGGTCCGGCCGGGCTGGAAACACCATATATTTT.

The CDR3 DNA is TGTGCCAGCAGAACCGGGACAGGGATCACAGATACGCAGTATTTT. Translating it yields CASRTGTGITDTQYF. This sequence joins TRBV12-3 or TRBV12-4 and TRBJ2-3; 9 positions match TRBD1. Unmatched junction bases numbered 6, after V lost 6 bases and J lost 2 bases. The CDR3 totals 15 residues.

This chain uses TRBV6-5 with TRBJ1-2; D is perhaps TRBD1 (6 bases). The CDR3 is 14 residues long. The ends were cut back, 5 bases at V and 8 bases at J, with 18 bases in the middle. In germline, CDR1 is MNHEY, CDR2 SVGAGI. Written as DNA, the CDR3 is TGTGCCAGCAGTGGACCACCGGACAGTTCAGGCTACACCTTC. It encodes CASSGPPDSSGYTF.

The rearrangement joins TRBV5-1 to TRBJ2-7; TRBD1 is a possible D gene (5 bases). The V gene lost 7 bases and the J gene lost 3 bases, with 5 bases spanning the gap. This CDR3 is built from 10 residues. Germline V gives CDR1 SGHRS, CDR2 YFSETQ. This CDR3 is CASQGYEQYF. The CDR3 bases are TGCGCCAGCCAGGGCTACGAGCAGTACTTC.

J is TRBJ2-7 and V is TRBV6-5; D is perhaps TRBD2 (6 bases). CDR3 size: 13 residues. V was trimmed by 6 bases and J by 3 bases, leaving 12 bases between them. Germline CDR1 and CDR2: MNHEY and SVGAGI. The CDR3 nucleotides are TGTGCCAGCAGCCAGGGACTGAACTACGAGCAGTACTTC. This sequence encodes CASSQGLNYEQYF.

CDR3 nucleotides: TGCAGTGCTCCTCGGACAGGGTTGAGGTCTGAAGCTTTCTTT. It encodes CSAPRTGLRSEAFF. J is TRBJ1-1 and V is TRBV20-1, with 8 bases lining up with TRBD1. Germline loops: CDR1 DFQATT, CDR2 SNEGSKA (reference sequence). CDR3 size: 14 residues. Trimming removed 5 bases from V and 6 bases from J; junction bases left unmatched: 11.

The chain employs TRBV20-1 and TRBJ2-7; 9 nucleotides line up with TRBD2. Trimming at V came to 0 bases and at J to 5 bases, leaving 8 bases not matched to a gene. CDR3 size: 15 residues. The germline V gene encodes CDR1 DFQATT and CDR2 SNEGSKA (reference sequence). CDR3: CSARDPRGGGDEQYF. The DNA for the CDR3 is TGCAGTGCTAGAGATCCTCGCGGGGGGGGCGACGAGCAGTACTTC.

The chain couples TRBV20-1 to TRBJ2-4, with 7 bases lining up with TRBD1. The CDR3 has 18 amino acids. The germline CDR1 and CDR2 sequences are DFQATT and SNEGSKA (reference sequence). The V segment lost 6 bases and the J segment 0 bases; nucleotides outside the gene matches: 17. The CDR3 region has the DNA TGCAGTGCGGCCCGGGACAGTTTGGGGAACTTAGCCAAAAACATTCAGTACTTC. Translated, it gives CSAARDSLGNLAKNIQYF.

The gene calls are TRBV7-2 and TRBJ2-3; weak D call: TRBD1 (6 bases). This CDR3 contains 13 residues. Per germline, CDR1 SGHTA and CDR2 FQGNSA. V lost 4 bases and J 4 bases, leaving 9 bases between the germline ends. This chain's CDR3 is CASSSNRADTQYF. The CDR3 nucleotides are TGTGCCAGCAGCTCGAACAGGGCAGATACGCAGTATTTT.

The genes are TRBV3-1 and TRBJ2-7; D call uncertain. Germline loops: CDR1 LGHDT, CDR2 YNNKEL (reference sequence). The length of the CDR3 is 12 residues. Trimming stripped 5 bases from V and 5 bases from J, with 10 bases between. CDR3: CASSYQKNEQYF. The CDR3 DNA is TGTGCCAGCAGCTATCAAAAGAACGAGCAGTACTTC.

The chain couples TRBV9 to TRBJ1-1, with no clear D. The CDR3 loop spans 14 amino acids. V was clipped by 0 bases and J by 2 bases, with 8 bases between them. Per the germline V gene, CDR1 is SGDLS and CDR2 is YYNGEE. DNA of the CDR3: TGTGCCAGCAGCGTAGTGTCGGGCAACACTGAAGCTTTCTTT. It translates to CASSVVSGNTEAFF.